The 15 T cell receptor beta chains reported below all come from one sample, sequenced in a study of resident and recirculating memory T cells in vitiligo. Sequencing used immunoSEQ multiplex PCR; TCRdb keeps in-frame clones, though not all of them. The table records 72,000 or so clones, roughly 94% of them present only once. Sequencing input: blood. Source of these receptors: a male donor with vitiligo.

The gene calls are TRBV19 and TRBJ2-3; 8 bases map to TRBD1. Germline V gene lookup returns CDR1 LNHDA and CDR2 SQIVND (reference sequence). With V trimmed by 5 bases and J by 3 bases, 7 bases remained unmatched. The length of the CDR3 is 15 residues. As DNA, the CDR3 is TGTGCCAGTAGTGAGGACAGGGATCAGACAGATACGCAGTATTTT. It is translated as CASSEDRDQTDTQYF.

The sample holds one count of this clone. The chain has TRBV28 and TRBJ2-1, with a possible D match to TRBD2 (7 bases). The length of the CDR3 is 15 residues. Germline V gene sequence: CDR1 MDHEN, CDR2 SYDVKM. The V end lost 2 bases, the J end lost 9 bases, and 17 bases lay between the germline ends. The CDR3 bases are TGTGCCAGCAGTTTAGGGGGTCAAGGGGGGGTTGAGCAGTTCTTC. Translation gives CASSLGGQGGVEQFF.

The chain employs TRBV7-7 and TRBJ2-2, with TRBD2 as a possible D gene (6 bases). The V and J ends lost 8 bases and 1 base respectively, with 11 bases between them. CDR3 length: 14 amino acids. Per germline, CDR1 SSHAT and CDR2 FNYEAQ (reference sequence). The CDR3 here is CASGGTRNTGELFF. As DNA, the CDR3 is TGTGCCAGCGGGGGGACGCGGAACACCGGGGAGCTGTTTTTT.

The gene calls are TRBV4-2 and TRBJ2-7; D perhaps matches TRBD2 (5 bases). CDR1 and CDR2 from the germline V gene are LGHNA and YNFKEQ. This CDR3 is built from 15 residues. Trimming took 0 bases from V and 3 from J, leaving 12 bases between them. CDR3 residues: CASSQDSEGLYEQYF. CDR3 DNA: TGTGCCAGCAGCCAAGATAGTGAGGGCCTCTACGAGCAGTACTTC.

Only one count was recorded for this clone. The chain uses TRBV18 and TRBJ2-7; 9 positions match TRBD2. CDR3 length: 15 amino acids. Germline loops: CDR1 KGHSH, CDR2 LQKENI. V shed 3 bases and J 5 bases; nucleotides not matched to a gene: 8. CDR3 region: CASSPSSGKVNEQYF. CDR3 DNA: TGTGCCAGCTCACCCTCTAGCGGGAAGGTGAACGAGCAGTACTTC.

This clone was seen a few times. The rearrangement uses TRBV18 and TRBJ1-2, with 8 bases lining up with TRBD1. The CDR3 loop spans 14 amino acids. V was pared by 4 bases and J by 8 bases, with 9 bases of the junction left unmatched. Germline assignment: CDR1 KGHSH and CDR2 LQKENI. The chain's CDR3 is CASSRTGSPPGYTF. The DNA of the CDR3 is TGTGCCAGCTCACGGACAGGGTCCCCGCCGGGCTACACCTTC.

This clone was picked up a small number of times. The chain is built from TRBV10-1 and TRBJ1-5; 11 nucleotides align to TRBD1. V was pared by 4 bases and J by 4 bases, with 12 bases of the junction left unmatched. CDR1 WNHNN and CDR2 SYGVQD come from the germline V gene (reference sequence). The CDR3 totals 18 residues. The CDR3 here is CASSVHVDGQGANQPQHF. The CDR3 DNA is TGCGCCAGCAGTGTACACGTGGACGGACAGGGGGCAAATCAGCCCCAGCATTTT.

The chain has TRBV18 and TRBJ1-1; 8 bases align to TRBD1. Losses at the gene ends were 4 bases for V and 5 bases for J; bases not matched to a gene: 9. Germline V gene sequence: CDR1 KGHSH, CDR2 LQKENI. The CDR3 has 15 amino acids. The CDR3 DNA reads TGTGCCAGCTCACTCGGACAGGGAGGATATACTGAAGCTTTCTTT. Its translation is CASSLGQGGYTEAFF.

V gene TRBV7-3 combines with J gene TRBJ2-5; 7 bases match TRBD1. Germline V gene lookup returns CDR1 SGHTA and CDR2 FQGTGA. The CDR3 has 16 amino acids. V lost 2 bases and J lost 5; bases outside the gene matches: 11. CDR3 sequence: CASSLGWTGPRETQYF. CDR3 nucleotides: TGTGCCAGCAGCTTAGGATGGACAGGTCCCCGGGAGACCCAGTACTTC.

The V gene is TRBV5-1, the J gene TRBJ2-7, with 12 nucleotides matching TRBD2. Germline lookup yields CDR1 SGHRS and CDR2 YFSETQ. The CDR3 has 14 amino acids. V shed 4 bases and J 6 bases; nucleotides not matched to a gene: 5. The CDR3 reads CASSRTSGKVEQYF. The CDR3 coding sequence is TGCGCCAGCAGCCGGACTAGCGGGAAGGTCGAGCAGTACTTC. Combining the CDR3 with reference TRBV5-1 and TRBJ2-7 gives the whole variable domain KAGVTQTPRYLIKTRGQQVTLSCSPISGHRSVSWYQQTPGQGLQFLFEYFSETQRNKGNFPGRFSGRQFSNSRSEMNVSTLELGDSALYLCASSRTSGKVEQYFGPGTRLTVT.

The table lists this clone with a count of one. The chain recombines TRBV10-3 with TRBJ2-7; 8 nucleotides line up with TRBD1. Germline assignment: CDR1 ENHRY and CDR2 SYGVKD. V lost 0 bases and J lost 1; bases outside the gene matches: 2. The CDR3 is 15 residues long. The CDR3 bases are TGTGCCATCAGTGAGTCGACAGGGGAATCCTACGAGCAGTACTTC. Its translation: CAISESTGESYEQYF.

J is TRBJ2-5 and V is TRBV4-3, with TRBD1 matching over 8 bases. The V gene's germline CDR1 is LGHNA and CDR2 YSLEER. The CDR3 contains 15 residues. After removal of 0 bases from V and 5 bases from J, the junction contained 5 bases not matched to a gene. The CDR3 sequence: CASSQDRGRRETQYF. The CDR3, as DNA: TGCGCCAGCAGCCAAGACAGGGGGCGCCGCGAGACCCAGTACTTC.

There are a few counts of this clone. This CDR3 is also generated by other DNA sequences in the sample. The chain joins TRBV28 to TRBJ1-1, with 8 nucleotides matching TRBD1. With V trimmed by 6 bases and J by 5 bases, 5 bases remained unmatched. This CDR3 contains 13 residues. CDR1 and CDR2 from the germline V gene are MDHEN and SYDVKM. The CDR3, as DNA: TGTGCCAGCAGCTCAGGGGGCAGGACTGAAGCTTTCTTT. Protein product: CASSSGGRTEAFF. Full variable domain (outside the CDR3, taken from reference TRBV28 and TRBJ1-1): DVKVTQSSRYLVKRTGEKVFLECVQDMDHENMFWYRQDPGLGLRLIYFSYDVKMKEKGDIPEGYSVSREKKERFSLILESASTNQTSMYLCASSSGGRTEAFFGQGTRLTVV.

The chain carries TRBV5-4 and TRBJ2-4; 15 nucleotides align to TRBD2. J gave up 13 bases and V 0 bases, and 5 bases lay outside the gene matches. The CDR3 is 15 residues long. Germline CDR1 SGHNT, CDR2 YYREEE (reference sequence). CDR3 sequence (DNA): TGTGCCAGCAGCTTGGGGACTAGCGGGAGGGCCCTGCAGTACTTC. This sequence encodes CASSLGTSGRALQYF.

The genes are TRBV28 and TRBJ2-3, with D possibly matching TRBD2 (7 bases). This CDR3 region has 14 residues. The germline V and J ends were trimmed by 10 bases and 4 bases, with 18 bases remaining between them. Germline values: CDR1 MDHEN, CDR2 SYDVKM. As DNA, the CDR3 is TGTGCCACCCTCCATAGGGGGGGCCCAGATACGCAGTATTTT. Amino acid sequence: CATLHRGGPDTQYF.